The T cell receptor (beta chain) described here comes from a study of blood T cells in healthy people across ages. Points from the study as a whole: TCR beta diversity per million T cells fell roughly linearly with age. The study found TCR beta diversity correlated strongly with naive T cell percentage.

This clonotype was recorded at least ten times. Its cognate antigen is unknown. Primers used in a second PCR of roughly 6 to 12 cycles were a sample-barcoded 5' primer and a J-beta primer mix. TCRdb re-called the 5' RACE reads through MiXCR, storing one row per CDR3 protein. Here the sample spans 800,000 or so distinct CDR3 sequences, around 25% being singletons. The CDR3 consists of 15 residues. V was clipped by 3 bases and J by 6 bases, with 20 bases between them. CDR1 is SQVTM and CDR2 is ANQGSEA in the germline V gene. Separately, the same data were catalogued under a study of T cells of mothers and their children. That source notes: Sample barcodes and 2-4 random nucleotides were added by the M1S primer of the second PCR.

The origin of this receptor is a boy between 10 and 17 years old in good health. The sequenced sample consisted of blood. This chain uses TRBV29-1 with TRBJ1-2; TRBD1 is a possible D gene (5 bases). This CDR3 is CSVDPREGPPDGYTF. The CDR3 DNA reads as TGCAGCGTTGATCCGAGGGAGGGGCCCCCAGATGGCTACACCTTC.